This T cell receptor (beta chain) was recorded in a study of shared clonotypes between healthy human individuals. This CDR3 is built from 15 residues. The V end was cut by 0 bases, the J end by 1 base, with 8 bases between. The germline V gene encodes CDR1 SGDLS and CDR2 YYNGEE. Genomic DNA (from each subset) was split evenly across several immunoSEQ plates. Clones were sequenced by immunoSEQ multiplex PCR, and TCRdb holds only the in-frame ones, with some missing. The table includes fewer than 550,000 clones, approximately 79% detected once. Sequencing input: PBMCs. The chain links TRBV9 to TRBJ2-1; possibly TRBD1 for D (5 bases). The receptor comes from a woman aged 40 to 55 in good health. Some clones in this sample may be carry-over from other donors' samples. CDR3: CASSVARGSYNEQFF. CDR3 sequence (DNA): TGTGCCAGCAGCGTAGCAAGGGGATCCTACAATGAGCAGTTCTTC.